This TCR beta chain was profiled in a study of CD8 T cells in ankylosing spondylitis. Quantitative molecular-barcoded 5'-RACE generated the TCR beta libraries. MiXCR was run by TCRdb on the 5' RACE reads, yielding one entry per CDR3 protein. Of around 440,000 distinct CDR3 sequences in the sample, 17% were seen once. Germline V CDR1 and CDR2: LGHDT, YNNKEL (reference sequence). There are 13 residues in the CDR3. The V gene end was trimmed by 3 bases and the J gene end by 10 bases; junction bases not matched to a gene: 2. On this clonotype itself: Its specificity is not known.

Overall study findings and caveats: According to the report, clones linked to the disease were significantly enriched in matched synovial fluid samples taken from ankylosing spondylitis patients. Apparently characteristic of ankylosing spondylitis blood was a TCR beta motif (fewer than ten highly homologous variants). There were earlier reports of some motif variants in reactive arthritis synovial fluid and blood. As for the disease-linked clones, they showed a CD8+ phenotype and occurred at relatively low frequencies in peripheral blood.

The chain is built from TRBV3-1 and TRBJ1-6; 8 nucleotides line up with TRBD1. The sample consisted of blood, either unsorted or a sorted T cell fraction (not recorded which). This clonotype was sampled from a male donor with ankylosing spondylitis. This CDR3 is CASSQGDRSPLHF. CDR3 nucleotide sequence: TGTGCCAGCAGCCAGGGGGACAGGTCACCCCTCCACTTT.